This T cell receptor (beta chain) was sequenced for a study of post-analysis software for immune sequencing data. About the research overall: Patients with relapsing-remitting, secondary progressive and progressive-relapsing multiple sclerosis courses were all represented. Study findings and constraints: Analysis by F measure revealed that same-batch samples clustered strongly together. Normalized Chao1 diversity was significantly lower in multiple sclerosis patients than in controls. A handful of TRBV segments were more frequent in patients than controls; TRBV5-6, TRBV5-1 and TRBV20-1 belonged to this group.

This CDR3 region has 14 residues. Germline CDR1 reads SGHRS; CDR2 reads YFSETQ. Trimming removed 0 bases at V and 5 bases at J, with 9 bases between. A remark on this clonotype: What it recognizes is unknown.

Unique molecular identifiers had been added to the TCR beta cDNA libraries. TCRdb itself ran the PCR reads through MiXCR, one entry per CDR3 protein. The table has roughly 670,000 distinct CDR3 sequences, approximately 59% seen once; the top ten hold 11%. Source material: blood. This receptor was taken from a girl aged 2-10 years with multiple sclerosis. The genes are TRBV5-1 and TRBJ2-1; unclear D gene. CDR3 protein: CASSLAGFNNEQFF. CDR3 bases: TGCGCCAGCAGCTTGGCGGGTTTCAACAATGAGCAGTTCTTC.